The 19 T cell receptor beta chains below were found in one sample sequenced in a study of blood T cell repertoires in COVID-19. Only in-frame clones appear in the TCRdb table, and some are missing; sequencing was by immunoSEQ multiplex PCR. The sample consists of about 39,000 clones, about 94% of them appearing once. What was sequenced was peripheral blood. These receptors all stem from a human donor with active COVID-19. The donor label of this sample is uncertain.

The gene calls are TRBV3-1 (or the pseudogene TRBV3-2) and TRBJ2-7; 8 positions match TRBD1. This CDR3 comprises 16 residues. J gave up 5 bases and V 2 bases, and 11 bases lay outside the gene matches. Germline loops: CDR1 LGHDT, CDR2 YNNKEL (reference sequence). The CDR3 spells CASSQRAGTGFHEQYF. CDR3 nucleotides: TGTGCCAGCAGCCAAAGGGCGGGGACAGGTTTCCACGAGCAGTACTTC.

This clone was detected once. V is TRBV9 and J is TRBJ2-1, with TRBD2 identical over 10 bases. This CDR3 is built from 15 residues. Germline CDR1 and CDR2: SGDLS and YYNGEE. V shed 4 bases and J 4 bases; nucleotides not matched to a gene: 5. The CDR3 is CASSTSGGAYNEQFF. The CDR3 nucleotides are TGTGCCAGCAGCACCAGCGGGGGGGCTTACAATGAGCAGTTCTTC. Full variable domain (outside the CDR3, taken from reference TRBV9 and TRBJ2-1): DSGVTQTPKHLITATGQRVTLRCSPRSGDLSVYWYQQSLDQGLQFLIQYYNGEERAKGNILERFSAQQFPDLHSELNLSSLELGDSALYFCASSTSGGAYNEQFFGPGTRLTVL.

The CDR3 DNA is TGCGCCAGCAGCTTGGTTGGGCAGGATAAAAACATTCAGTACTTC. Translating it yields CASSLVGQDKNIQYF. The rearrangement links TRBV5-1 to TRBJ2-4; D gene ambiguous. Germline V CDR1 and CDR2: SGHRS, YFSETQ. The V end was cut by 0 bases, the J end by 4 bases, with 11 bases between. The CDR3 has 15 residues.

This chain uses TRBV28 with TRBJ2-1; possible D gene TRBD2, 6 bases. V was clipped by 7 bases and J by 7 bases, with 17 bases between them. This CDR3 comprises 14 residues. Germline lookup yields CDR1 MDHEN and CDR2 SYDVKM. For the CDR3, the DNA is TGTGCCAGCACCGATAGCGGAATAAGAAATGAGCAGTTCTTC. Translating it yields CASTDSGIRNEQFF.

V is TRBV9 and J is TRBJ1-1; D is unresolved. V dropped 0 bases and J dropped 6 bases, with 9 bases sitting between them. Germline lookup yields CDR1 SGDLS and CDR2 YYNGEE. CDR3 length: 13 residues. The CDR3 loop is CASSVERGSEAFF. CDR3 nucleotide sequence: TGTGCCAGCAGCGTAGAGCGGGGTTCTGAAGCTTTCTTT.

The CDR3 sequence: CATSRGSEQYF. CDR3 DNA: TGTGCCACCAGCAGAGGCAGCGAGCAGTACTTC. The chain uses TRBV15 and TRBJ2-7, with D uncertain. V lost 1 base and J 6 bases, leaving 4 bases between the germline ends. CDR3 length: 11 amino acids. Germline CDR1 and CDR2: LNHNV and YYDKDF (reference sequence). Complete variable domain (other parts from reference TRBV15 and TRBJ2-7): DAMVIQNPRYQVTQFGKPVTLSCSQTLNHNVMYWYQQKSSQAPKLLFHYYDKDFNNEADTPDNFQSRRPNTSFCFLDIRSPGLGDTAMYLCATSRGSEQYFGPGTRLTVT.

In DNA form, the CDR3 reads TGTGCCAGCTTTGCCAGGGATTTTGAAGCTTTCTTT. Amino acid sequence: CASFARDFEAFF. This rearrangement joins TRBV28 to TRBJ1-1, with D possibly matching TRBD1 (5 bases). Trimming removed 8 bases from V and 7 bases from J, with 14 bases in between. Germline V gene sequence: CDR1 MDHEN, CDR2 SYDVKM. CDR3 length equals 12 residues.

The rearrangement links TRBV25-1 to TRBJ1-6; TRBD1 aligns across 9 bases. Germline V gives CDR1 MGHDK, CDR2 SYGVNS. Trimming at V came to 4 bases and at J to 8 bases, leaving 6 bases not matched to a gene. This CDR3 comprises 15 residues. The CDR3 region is CASSGMDRGYSPLHF. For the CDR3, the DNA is TGTGCCAGCAGTGGGATGGACAGGGGTTATTCACCCCTCCACTTT.

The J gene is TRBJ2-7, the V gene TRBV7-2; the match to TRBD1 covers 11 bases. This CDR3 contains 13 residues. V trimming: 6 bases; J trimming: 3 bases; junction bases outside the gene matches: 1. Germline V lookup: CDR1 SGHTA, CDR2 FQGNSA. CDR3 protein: CASRGTGGYEQYF. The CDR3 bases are TGTGCCAGCAGGGGGACAGGGGGCTACGAGCAGTACTTC.

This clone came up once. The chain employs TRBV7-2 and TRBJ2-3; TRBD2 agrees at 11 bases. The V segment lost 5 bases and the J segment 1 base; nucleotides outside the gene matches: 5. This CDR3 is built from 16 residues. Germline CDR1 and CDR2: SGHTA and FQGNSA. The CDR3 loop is CASSRTTSGGTDTQYF. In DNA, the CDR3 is TGTGCCAGCAGCCGCACGACTAGCGGGGGCACAGATACGCAGTATTTT.

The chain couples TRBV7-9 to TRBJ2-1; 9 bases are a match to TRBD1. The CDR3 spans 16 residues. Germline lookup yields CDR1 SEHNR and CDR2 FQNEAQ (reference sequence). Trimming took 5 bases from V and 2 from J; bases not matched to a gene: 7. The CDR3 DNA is TGTGCCAGCAGCCAAGGACAGGGGAAGACCTACAATGAGCAGTTCTTC. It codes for CASSQGQGKTYNEQFF.

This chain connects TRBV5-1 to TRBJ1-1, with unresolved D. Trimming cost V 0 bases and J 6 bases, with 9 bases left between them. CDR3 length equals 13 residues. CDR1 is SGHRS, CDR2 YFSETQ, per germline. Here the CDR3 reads CASSLEQVAEAFF. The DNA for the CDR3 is TGCGCCAGCAGCTTGGAGCAGGTAGCTGAAGCTTTCTTT.

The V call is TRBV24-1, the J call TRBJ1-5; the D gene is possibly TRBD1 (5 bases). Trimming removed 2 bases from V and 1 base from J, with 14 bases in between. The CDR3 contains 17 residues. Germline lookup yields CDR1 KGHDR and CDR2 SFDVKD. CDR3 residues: CATSDSIGDLSNQPQHF. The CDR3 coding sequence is TGTGCCACCAGTGATTCAATTGGGGACTTGAGCAATCAGCCCCAGCATTTT.

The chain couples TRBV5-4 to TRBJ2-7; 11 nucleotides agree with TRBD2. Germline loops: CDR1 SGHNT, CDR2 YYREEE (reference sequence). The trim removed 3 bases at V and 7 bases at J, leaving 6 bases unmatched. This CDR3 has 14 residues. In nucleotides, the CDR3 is TGTGCCAGCAGCTCGGCTAGCGGGGGGAGAGAGCAGTACTTC. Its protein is CASSSASGGREQYF.

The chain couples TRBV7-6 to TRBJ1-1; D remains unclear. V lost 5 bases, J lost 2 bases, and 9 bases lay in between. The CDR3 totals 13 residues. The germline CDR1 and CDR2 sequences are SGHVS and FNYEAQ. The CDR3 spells CASSVNPNTEAFF. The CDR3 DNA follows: TGTGCCAGCAGCGTCAATCCCAACACTGAAGCTTTCTTT.

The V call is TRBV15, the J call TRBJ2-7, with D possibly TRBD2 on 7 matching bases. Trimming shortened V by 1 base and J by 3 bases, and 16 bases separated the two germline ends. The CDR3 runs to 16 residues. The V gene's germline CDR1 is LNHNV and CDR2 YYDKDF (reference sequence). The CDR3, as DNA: TGTGCCACCAGCAGAGCCTACGGGGGGCAGAACTACGAGCAGTACTTC. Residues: CATSRAYGGQNYEQYF.

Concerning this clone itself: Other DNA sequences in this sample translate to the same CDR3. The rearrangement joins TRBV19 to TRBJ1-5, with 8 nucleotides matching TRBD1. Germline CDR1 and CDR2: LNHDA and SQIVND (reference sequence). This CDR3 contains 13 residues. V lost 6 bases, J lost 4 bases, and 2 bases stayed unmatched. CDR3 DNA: TGTGCCAGTAGGGGGACAGGAAATCAGCCCCAGCATTTT. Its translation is CASRGTGNQPQHF.

The CDR3 DNA follows: TGTGCCATCACCGCGCCTGGGGGCTATGAGCAGTTCTTC. Translating it yields CAITAPGGYEQFF. The chain is built from TRBV10-3 and TRBJ2-1; maybe TRBD1 (6 bases). V was cut by 7 bases and J by 8 bases, with 15 bases left in between. CDR1 and CDR2 (germline): ENHRY, SYGVKD. The CDR3 consists of 13 residues.

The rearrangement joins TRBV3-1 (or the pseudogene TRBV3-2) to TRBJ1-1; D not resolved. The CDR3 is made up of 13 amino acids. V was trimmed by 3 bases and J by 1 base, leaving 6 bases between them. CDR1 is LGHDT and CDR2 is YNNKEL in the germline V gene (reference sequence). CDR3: CASSQMRNTEAFF. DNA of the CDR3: TGTGCCAGCAGCCAGATGAGGAACACTGAAGCTTTCTTT.